The T cell receptor (beta chain) described here comes from a study of blood T cell repertoires in COVID-19. Study in general: There were acute and convalescent COVID-19 samples, and they came from the United States, Italy and Spain. The analysed material was cDNA or gDNA that came from T cells, B-cell-depleted T cells, or PBMCs.

J lost 7 bases, V lost 5 bases, and 11 bases had no gene match. The CDR3 runs 15 residues. Germline V gives CDR1 SGHAT, CDR2 FQNNGV. Original methodology: Reference gene primer amplification yielded estimated nucleated cell counts. The assay was immunoSEQ multiplex PCR, and TCRdb's table has in-frame clones only and misses some. D and trimming were read from the DNA, whereas the V and J calls and clone size are those reported in that table. Among 210,000 or so clones, 65% to 80% were seen once, and the ten largest hold 13%. This clonotype was sampled from a man aged 50-59 years who had recovered from COVID-19. Sequenced: peripheral blood. The V gene is TRBV11-2, the J gene TRBJ2-1; 7 nucleotides match TRBD2. CDR3: CASSPEAGVYNEQFF. For the CDR3, the DNA is TGTGCCAGCAGCCCCGAGGCGGGAGTTTATAATGAGCAGTTCTTC.